Listed below are T cell receptor beta chains from one sample, sequenced in a study of regulatory dendritic cells for organ transplantation. Using immunoSEQ multiplex PCR, the repertoire was profiled, and TCRdb retains in-frame clones only, with some absent. Found here are around 30,000 clones, approximately 78% of them singletons; the top ten hold roughly 0.1%. Sequenced input: naive CD4+ T cells from blood. These receptors were taken from a human donor in good health. The CDR3 runs from the conserved cysteine through the conserved F or W. The D gene is left open where the match is weak. Rows may omit the clone size; those that give it use once, few, many or a size class.

d_gene: NA; len: 14; v_gene: TRBV2; abundance: NA; j_gene: TRBJ1-1; CDR3aa: CASSGAGLNTEAFF; CDR3nt: TGTGCCAGCAGTGGGGCGGGCTTGAACACTGAAGCTTTCTTT
d_gene: NA; len: 14; v_gene: TRBV5-1; abundance: NA; j_gene: TRBJ2-5; CDR3aa: CASSLAGYGETQYF; CDR3nt: TGCGCCAGCAGCTTGGCCGGGTATGGTGAGACCCAGTACTTC
d_gene: TRBD1; len: 17; v_gene: TRBV5-1; abundance: NA; j_gene: TRBJ1-3; CDR3aa: CASSFATGALSGNTIYF; CDR3nt: TGCGCCAGCAGCTTTGCGACAGGGGCACTCTCTGGAAACACCATATATTTT
d_gene: TRBD1; len: 15; v_gene: TRBV7-2; abundance: NA; j_gene: TRBJ2-5; CDR3aa: CASSFLGTAKETQYF; CDR3nt: TGTGCCAGCAGCTTCCTAGGGACAGCAAAAGAGACCCAGTACTTC
d_gene: NA; len: 14; v_gene: TRBV2; abundance: few; j_gene: TRBJ1-4; CDR3aa: CASTEGRLGEKLFF; CDR3nt: TGTGCCAGCACCGAGGGCAGGCTCGGGGAAAAACTGTTTTTT
d_gene: TRBD1; len: 14; v_gene: TRBV9; abundance: NA; j_gene: TRBJ2-7; CDR3aa: CASSVRGQGYEQYF; CDR3nt: TGTGCCAGCAGCGTTAGAGGACAGGGCTACGAGCAGTACTTC
d_gene: NA; len: 13; v_gene: TRBV5-1; abundance: NA; j_gene: TRBJ2-5; CDR3aa: CASSPGGTETQYF; CDR3nt: TGCGCCAGCAGCCCCGGAGGGACGGAGACCCAGTACTTC
d_gene: TRBD2; len: 14; v_gene: TRBV9; abundance: NA; j_gene: TRBJ2-1; CDR3aa: CASRKGLAGNEQFF; CDR3nt: TGTGCCAGCAGAAAGGGACTAGCGGGCAATGAGCAGTTCTTC
d_gene: NA; len: 13; v_gene: TRBV9; abundance: NA; j_gene: TRBJ2-5; CDR3aa: CASSVRDQETQYF; CDR3nt: TGTGCCAGCAGCGTACGGGATCAAGAGACCCAGTACTTC
d_gene: NA; len: 12; v_gene: TRBV18; abundance: NA; j_gene: TRBJ1-2; CDR3aa: CASSPTRDGYTF; CDR3nt: TGTGCCAGCTCACCAACCAGGGATGGCTACACCTTC
d_gene: TRBD1; len: 13; v_gene: TRBV7-2; abundance: NA; j_gene: TRBJ1-1; CDR3aa: CASSIGGFTEAFF; CDR3nt: TGTGCCAGCAGCATAGGGGGCTTCACTGAAGCTTTCTTT
d_gene: TRBD2; len: 17; v_gene: TRBV19; abundance: once; j_gene: TRBJ2-2; CDR3aa: CASSIRGGGLNTGELFF; CDR3nt: TGTGCCAGTAGTATCCGTGGCGGGGGGTTGAACACCGGGGAGCTGTTTTTT
d_gene: NA; len: 14; v_gene: TRBV5-6; abundance: NA; j_gene: TRBJ1-4; CDR3aa: CASSLQATNEKLFF; CDR3nt: TGTGCCAGCAGCTTACAAGCAACTAATGAAAAACTGTTTTTT
d_gene: TRBD2; len: 16; v_gene: TRBV6-5; abundance: NA; j_gene: TRBJ2-1; CDR3aa: CASSYGGGASGNEQFF; CDR3nt: TGTGCCAGCAGTTATGGCGGGGGGGCCTCGGGCAATGAGCAGTTCTTC
d_gene: NA; len: 15; v_gene: TRBV18; abundance: NA; j_gene: TRBJ1-1; CDR3aa: CASSPPSGGLTEAFF; CDR3nt: TGTGCCAGCTCACCACCCTCGGGGGGCCTCACTGAAGCTTTCTTT
d_gene: NA; len: 15; v_gene: TRBV6-5; abundance: NA; j_gene: TRBJ1-1; CDR3aa: CASSSPIGVGTEAFF; CDR3nt: TGTGCCAGCAGTTCCCCTATCGGGGTCGGCACTGAAGCTTTCTTT
d_gene: NA; len: 17; v_gene: TRBV21-1; abundance: NA; j_gene: TRBJ2-3; CDR3aa: CASSKARQGRSEDTQYF; CDR3nt: TGTGCCAGCAGCAAAGCGAGGCAGGGTAGGTCTGAAGATACGCAGTATTTT
d_gene: NA; len: 13; v_gene: TRBV19; abundance: NA; j_gene: TRBJ2-7; CDR3aa: CASSIPGRYEQYF; CDR3nt: TGTGCCAGTAGTATTCCAGGGAGGTACGAGCAGTACTTC
d_gene: NA; len: 15; v_gene: TRBV2; abundance: NA; j_gene: TRBJ2-2; CDR3aa: CASSRAGPNTGELFF; CDR3nt: TGTGCCAGCAGTCGGGCGGGACCGAACACCGGGGAGCTGTTTTTT
d_gene: TRBD1; len: 15; v_gene: TRBV7-2; abundance: few; j_gene: TRBJ1-1; CDR3aa: CASSLARGLGTEAFF; CDR3nt: TGTGCCAGCAGCTTAGCCAGGGGGCTAGGAACTGAAGCTTTCTTT
d_gene: NA; len: 14; v_gene: TRBV2; abundance: once; j_gene: TRBJ1-6; CDR3aa: CASSEGGRGSPLHF; CDR3nt: TGTGCCAGCAGTGAGGGGGGGCGAGGGTCACCCCTCCACTTT
d_gene: TRBD2; len: 14; v_gene: TRBV6-1; abundance: NA; j_gene: TRBJ2-1; CDR3aa: CASSEGLAGGPQFF; CDR3nt: TGTGCCAGCAGTGAAGGACTAGCGGGGGGCCCTCAGTTCTTC
d_gene: TRBD1; len: 12; v_gene: TRBV29-1; abundance: NA; j_gene: TRBJ1-2; CDR3aa: CSAGDRANGYTF; CDR3nt: TGCAGCGCCGGGGACAGGGCAAATGGCTACACCTTC
d_gene: TRBD1; len: 13; v_gene: TRBV6-1; abundance: NA; j_gene: TRBJ2-7; CDR3aa: CASSRQGQTEQYF; CDR3nt: TGTGCCAGCAGTAGACAGGGGCAAACCGAGCAGTACTTC
d_gene: NA; len: 11; v_gene: TRBV2; abundance: NA; j_gene: TRBJ2-7; CDR3aa: CASSVLTEQYF; CDR3nt: TGTGCCAGCAGTGTACTCACCGAGCAGTACTTC
d_gene: NA; len: 13; v_gene: TRBV19; abundance: NA; j_gene: TRBJ2-2; CDR3aa: CASSTTGSGELFF; CDR3nt: TGTGCCAGTAGTACTACAGGGAGCGGGGAGCTGTTTTTT
d_gene: TRBD2; len: 15; v_gene: TRBV19; abundance: few; j_gene: TRBJ2-5; CDR3aa: CASTRDLAGFETQYF; CDR3nt: TGTGCCAGTACCCGGGACTTAGCGGGTTTTGAGACCCAGTACTTC
d_gene: TRBD1; len: 14; v_gene: TRBV4-2; abundance: few; j_gene: TRBJ1-2; CDR3aa: CASSQFATGVGYTF; CDR3nt: TGTGCCAGCAGCCAATTCGCGACAGGGGTTGGCTACACCTTC
d_gene: NA; len: 17; v_gene: TRBV4-2; abundance: NA; j_gene: TRBJ1-6; CDR3aa: CASSQNTNRVENSPLHF; CDR3nt: TGTGCCAGCAGCCAAAATACTAACAGGGTGGAGAATTCACCCCTCCACTTT
d_gene: NA; len: 13; v_gene: TRBV2; abundance: NA; j_gene: TRBJ2-2; CDR3aa: CASSAGNTGELFF; CDR3nt: TGTGCCAGCAGTGCAGGGAACACCGGGGAGCTGTTTTTT
d_gene: TRBD2; len: 19; v_gene: TRBV5-1; abundance: NA; j_gene: TRBJ2-3; CDR3aa: CASSLDWGRGGRRTDTQYF; CDR3nt: TGCGCCAGCAGCTTAGATTGGGGGCGGGGGGGCCGAAGGACAGATACGCAGTATTTT
d_gene: TRBD1; len: 15; v_gene: TRBV18; abundance: NA; j_gene: TRBJ1-3; CDR3aa: CASSPPTGTGNTIYF; CDR3nt: TGTGCCAGCTCACCACCGACAGGGACGGGAAACACCATATATTTT
d_gene: NA; len: 11; v_gene: TRBV20-1; abundance: NA; j_gene: TRBJ2-7; CDR3aa: CSAQAGYEQYF; CDR3nt: TGCAGTGCCCAGGCCGGCTACGAGCAGTACTTC
d_gene: TRBD1; len: 15; v_gene: TRBV27; abundance: NA; j_gene: TRBJ1-4; CDR3aa: CASSWAGTGNEKLFF; CDR3nt: TGTGCCAGCAGTTGGGCGGGGACAGGGAATGAAAAACTGTTTTTT
d_gene: NA; len: 14; v_gene: TRBV10-1; abundance: few; j_gene: TRBJ2-7; CDR3aa: CASGRQLNFYEQYF; CDR3nt: TGCGCCAGCGGAAGACAGCTAAATTTCTACGAGCAGTACTTC
d_gene: TRBD1; len: 15; v_gene: TRBV11-3; abundance: NA; j_gene: TRBJ2-7; CDR3aa: CASRPPTGGKAEQYF; CDR3nt: TGTGCCAGCAGACCACCTACAGGGGGCAAGGCCGAGCAGTACTTC
d_gene: NA; len: 13; v_gene: TRBV6-1; abundance: NA; j_gene: TRBJ1-5; CDR3aa: CASSERPGQPQHF; CDR3nt: TGTGCCAGCAGTGAGAGGCCGGGGCAGCCCCAGCATTTT
d_gene: TRBD1; len: 15; v_gene: TRBV9; abundance: NA; j_gene: TRBJ1-1; CDR3aa: CASSEQQGANTEAFF; CDR3nt: TGTGCCAGCAGCGAACAACAGGGGGCTAACACTGAAGCTTTCTTT
d_gene: TRBD1; len: 13; v_gene: TRBV7-2; abundance: few; j_gene: TRBJ1-2; CDR3aa: CASSSGQFYGYTF; CDR3nt: TGTGCCAGCAGCTCGGGACAGTTCTATGGCTACACCTTC
d_gene: TRBD2; len: 15; v_gene: TRBV7-2; abundance: NA; j_gene: TRBJ2-7; CDR3aa: CASSLGGGASNEQYF; CDR3nt: TGTGCCAGCAGCTTAGGCGGGGGGGCTTCTAACGAGCAGTACTTC
d_gene: TRBD1; len: 14; v_gene: TRBV5-4; abundance: NA; j_gene: TRBJ2-7; CDR3aa: CASSPRDSPYEQYF; CDR3nt: TGTGCCAGCAGCCCCCGGGACAGCCCCTACGAGCAGTACTTC
d_gene: NA; len: 15; v_gene: TRBV15; abundance: few; j_gene: TRBJ1-2; CDR3aa: CATSRDLQGFYGYTF; CDR3nt: TGTGCCACCAGCAGAGACCTCCAGGGATTCTATGGCTACACCTTC
d_gene: NA; len: 13; v_gene: TRBV29-1; abundance: NA; j_gene: TRBJ2-1; CDR3aa: CSVESRRFNEQFF; CDR3nt: TGCAGCGTTGAATCGCGGCGATTCAATGAGCAGTTCTTC
d_gene: NA; len: 14; v_gene: TRBV29-1; abundance: NA; j_gene: TRBJ1-5; CDR3aa: CSVSGGRGNQPQHF; CDR3nt: TGCAGCGTTAGTGGGGGCCGGGGCAATCAGCCCCAGCATTTT
d_gene: NA; len: 16; v_gene: TRBV2; abundance: NA; j_gene: TRBJ1-6; CDR3aa: CASTEGPSSYNSPLHF; CDR3nt: TGTGCCAGCACGGAGGGACCTAGCTCCTATAATTCACCCCTCCACTTT
d_gene: NA; len: 14; v_gene: TRBV6-5; abundance: once; j_gene: TRBJ2-2; CDR3aa: CASSLQGYTGELFF; CDR3nt: TGTGCCAGCTCCCTACAGGGATACACCGGGGAGCTGTTTTTT
d_gene: NA; len: 15; v_gene: TRBV11-3; abundance: NA; j_gene: TRBJ2-2; CDR3aa: CASSAGTQVTGELFF; CDR3nt: TGTGCCAGCAGCGCCGGGACTCAAGTCACCGGGGAGCTGTTTTTT
d_gene: TRBD1; len: 16; v_gene: TRBV6-5; abundance: NA; j_gene: TRBJ1-1; CDR3aa: CASSYSRTGGFTEAFF; CDR3nt: TGTGCCAGCAGTTACTCCCGGACAGGGGGTTTCACTGAAGCTTTCTTT
d_gene: TRBD2; len: 15; v_gene: TRBV7-2; abundance: NA; j_gene: TRBJ2-1; CDR3aa: CASSSGSGGRDEQFF; CDR3nt: TGTGCCAGCAGCTCTGGGAGCGGGGGCCGGGATGAGCAGTTCTTC
d_gene: NA; len: 16; v_gene: TRBV1; abundance: NA; j_gene: TRBJ1-2; CDR3aa: CTSSNFPGQGHYGYTF; CDR3nt: TGCACCAGCAGCAACTTTCCTGGACAGGGCCACTATGGCTACACCTTC
d_gene: NA; len: 15; v_gene: TRBV27; abundance: NA; j_gene: TRBJ2-2; CDR3aa: CASSFNRANTGELFF; CDR3nt: TGTGCCAGCAGTTTCAACAGGGCGAACACCGGGGAGCTGTTTTTT
d_gene: TRBD1; len: 16; v_gene: TRBV2; abundance: NA; j_gene: TRBJ1-2; CDR3aa: CASSLNQGTGGYGYTF; CDR3nt: TGTGCCAGCAGTCTTAACCAGGGGACAGGGGGATATGGCTACACCTTC
d_gene: NA; len: 15; v_gene: TRBV5-1; abundance: NA; j_gene: TRBJ1-4; CDR3aa: CASRQRPEGNEKLFF; CDR3nt: TGCGCCAGCAGACAACGACCCGAGGGAAATGAAAAACTGTTTTTT
d_gene: NA; len: 14; v_gene: TRBV6-1; abundance: few; j_gene: TRBJ2-1; CDR3aa: CASKGGATYNEQFF; CDR3nt: TGTGCCAGCAAGGGGGGGGCCACCTACAATGAGCAGTTCTTC
d_gene: NA; len: 14; v_gene: TRBV6-6; abundance: NA; j_gene: TRBJ1-6; CDR3aa: CASSYSRGHSPLHF; CDR3nt: TGTGCCAGCAGTTACTCGAGAGGTCACTCACCCCTCCACTTT
d_gene: TRBD1; len: 13; v_gene: TRBV6-5; abundance: NA; j_gene: TRBJ2-5; CDR3aa: CASRDRDGETQYF; CDR3nt: TGTGCCAGCCGGGACAGGGACGGGGAGACCCAGTACTTC
d_gene: NA; len: 13; v_gene: TRBV2; abundance: NA; j_gene: TRBJ2-3; CDR3aa: CASRYLITDTQYF; CDR3nt: TGTGCCAGCAGGTATTTAATCACAGATACGCAGTATTTT
d_gene: TRBD1; len: 13; v_gene: TRBV2; abundance: few; j_gene: TRBJ1-2; CDR3aa: CASEGGGMDGYTF; CDR3nt: TGTGCCAGCGAAGGAGGGGGCATGGATGGCTACACCTTC